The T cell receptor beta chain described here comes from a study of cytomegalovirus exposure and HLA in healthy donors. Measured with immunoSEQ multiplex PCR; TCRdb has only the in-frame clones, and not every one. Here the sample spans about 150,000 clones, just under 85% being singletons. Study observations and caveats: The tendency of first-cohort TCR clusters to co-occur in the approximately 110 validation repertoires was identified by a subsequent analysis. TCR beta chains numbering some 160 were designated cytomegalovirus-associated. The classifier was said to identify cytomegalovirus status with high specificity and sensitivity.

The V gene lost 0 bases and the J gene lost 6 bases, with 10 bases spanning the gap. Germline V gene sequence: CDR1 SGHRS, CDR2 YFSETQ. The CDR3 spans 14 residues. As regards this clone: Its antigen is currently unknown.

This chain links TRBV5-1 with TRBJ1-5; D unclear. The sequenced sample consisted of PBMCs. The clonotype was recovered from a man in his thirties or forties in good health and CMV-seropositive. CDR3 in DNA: TGCGCCAGCAGCTTGGGGGCGGCGGGTCAGCCCCAGCATTTT. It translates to CASSLGAAGQPQHF.